Listed here is a single TCR beta chain. Authors' analysis steps: Scientists estimated how many nucleated cells there were by amplifying reference gene primers. The assay was immunoSEQ multiplex PCR, and TCRdb's table has in-frame clones only and misses some. V and J calls and clone size come straight from that table; D and trimming were deduced from the DNA. The table shows some 160,000 clones, with around 82% occurring only once. The sample originates from a study of blood T cell repertoires in COVID-19. Study-level background: The cDNA or gDNA used as material had been derived from T cells, B-cell-depleted T cells, or PBMCs.

The CDR3 extends over 14 amino acids. Losses at the gene ends were 4 bases for V and 5 bases for J; bases not matched to a gene: 6. CDR1 and CDR2 (germline): KGHDR, SFDVKD. The sequencing sample was made of peripheral blood. The TCR originated in a man between 60 and 75 years old with acute or convalescent COVID-19. The chain employs TRBV24-1 and TRBJ1-2; 7 positions match TRBD1. CDR3 region: CATSENRGGYGYTF. Here the CDR3 DNA reads TGTGCCACCAGTGAGAACAGGGGTGGATATGGCTACACCTTC.